These 28 T cell receptor beta chains were all obtained from the same sample, sequenced in a study of T cells after yellow fever vaccination. TCRdb ran MiXCR on the 5' RACE reads and lists one entry per CDR3 protein. The table includes about 350,000 distinct CDR3 sequences, roughly 4.3% detected once. The starting material was PBMCs, obtained 5 days after the yellow fever booster vaccination. The receptors shown here come from a man aged 18 to 29 who received the YFV17D yellow fever vaccine.

This clonotype was seen only a few times. The chain couples TRBV9 to TRBJ1-1; 7 bases are shared with TRBD1. CDR3 length: 16 amino acids. Per the germline V gene, CDR1 is SGDLS and CDR2 is YYNGEE. The ends lost 2 bases at V and 1 base at J; junction bases unmatched: 8. CDR3 protein: CASSVGSGTANTEAFF. The DNA for the CDR3 is TGTGCCAGCAGCGTGGGATCCGGGACAGCGAACACTGAAGCTTTCTTT.

The V and J genes are TRBV20-1 and TRBJ2-5; a possible D gene is TRBD1 (6 bases). V dropped 3 bases and J dropped 0 bases, with 14 bases sitting between them. Germline lookup yields CDR1 DFQATT and CDR2 SNEGSKA (reference sequence). This CDR3 region has 15 residues. CDR3: CSAREPSGDQETQYF. The DNA of the CDR3 is TGCAGTGCTAGGGAACCTTCAGGGGACCAAGAGACCCAGTACTTC.

J is TRBJ1-2 and V is TRBV24-1; D gene uncertain. The germline gives CDR1 KGHDR, CDR2 SFDVKD. CDR3 length: 12 amino acids. Trimming removed 3 bases from V and 4 bases from J, with 5 bases in between. The CDR3 DNA follows: TGTGCCACCAGTGATGTTGGCTATGGCTACACCTTC. This translates into CATSDVGYGYTF.

This clonotype appeared a few times. This chain links TRBV9 with TRBJ2-1; 12 bases align to TRBD1. The CDR3 spans 16 residues. The ends lost 4 bases at V and 10 bases at J; junction bases unmatched: 12. Per the germline V gene, CDR1 is SGDLS and CDR2 is YYNGEE. In DNA, the CDR3 is TGTGCCAGCAGCCTACCACCGGGACAGGGGGCAGGGGAGCAGTTCTTC. Protein product: CASSLPPGQGAGEQFF.

The sample holds many counts of this clonotype. The V and J genes are TRBV20-1 and TRBJ2-1; D might be TRBD2 (5 bases). Trimming took 5 bases from V and 0 from J, leaving 14 bases between them. The CDR3 totals 15 residues. CDR1 and CDR2 from the germline V gene are DFQATT and SNEGSKA (reference sequence). CDR3 in DNA: TGCAGTGCTCGAAGAGCGGAGAGCTCCTACAATGAGCAGTTCTTC. It specifies CSARRAESSYNEQFF.

This clonotype was seen repeatedly, ten times or more. The chain carries TRBV4-1 and TRBJ2-3, with D uncertain. CDR1 is MGHRA, CDR2 YSYEKL, per germline. V gave up 2 bases and J gave up 6 bases, with 12 bases separating them. This CDR3 is built from 14 residues. This CDR3 is CASSQFLAVDTQYF. CDR3 DNA sequence: TGCGCCAGCAGCCAATTCTTAGCTGTCGATACGCAGTATTTT.

This clonotype was found a few times. The chain combines TRBV6-5 with TRBJ1-1; D is possibly TRBD1 (5 bases). V was shortened by 2 bases and J by 10 bases, with 8 bases between the two germline ends. This CDR3 spans 11 amino acids. CDR1 MNHEY and CDR2 SVGAGI come from the germline V gene. The CDR3 DNA sequence: TGTGCCAGCAGTTACATCGGGGGAGCTTTCTTT. Protein: CASSYIGGAFF.

This clonotype was seen more than once but under ten times. The rearrangement joins TRBV7-7 to TRBJ2-7, with 7 bases fitting TRBD1. Germline V gene lookup returns CDR1 SSHAT and CDR2 FNYEAQ (reference sequence). The CDR3 sequence is 13 residues long. The junction had 7 bases not matched to a gene; V was cut back by 6 bases and J by 5 bases. CDR3 sequence (DNA): TGTGCCAGCAGTTCACAGGGGTCCAACGAGCAGTACTTC. Residues: CASSSQGSNEQYF.

The chain employs TRBV6-6 and TRBJ2-7; maybe TRBD1 (5 bases). Germline CDR1 and CDR2: MNHNY and SVGAGI (reference sequence). The CDR3 has 15 amino acids. The V gene lost 6 bases and the J gene lost 3 bases, with 18 bases spanning the gap. This CDR3 is CASRPTTGIGYEQYF. In DNA, the CDR3 is TGTGCCAGCAGACCCACTACAGGTATCGGCTACGAGCAGTACTTC.

This clonotype was seen many times. This chain links TRBV4-3 with TRBJ2-1; tentatively, D is TRBD2 (5 bases). V lost 0 bases and J lost 6, with 12 bases in between. The CDR3 totals 15 residues. CDR1 is LGHNA, CDR2 YSLEER, per germline. CDR3 loop: CASSQDTRRGNEQFF. The CDR3 bases are TGCGCCAGCAGCCAAGATACGCGTCGGGGCAATGAGCAGTTCTTC.

This clonotype appeared a few times. The gene calls are TRBV19 and TRBJ1-4; 10 nucleotides align to TRBD1. Germline CDR1 is LNHDA and CDR2 is SQIVND (reference sequence). V shed 5 bases, J shed 8 bases, and the junction held 14 bases outside the gene matches. The CDR3 extends over 17 amino acids. CDR3 DNA: TGTGCCAGTAGTTCCGGGACAGGGGTGAGGGGCGGCGAAAAACTGTTTTTT. This encodes CASSSGTGVRGGEKLFF. Variable domain in full (rest from reference TRBV19 and TRBJ1-4): DGGITQSPKYLFRKEGQNVTLSCEQNLNHDAMYWYRQDPGQGLRLIYYSQIVNDFQKGDIAEGYSVSREKKESFPLTVTSAQKNPTAFYLCASSSGTGVRGGEKLFFGSGTQLSVL.

This clonotype has more than one count but fewer than ten. Here the CDR3 DNA reads TGCGCCAGCAGCCAAGACTTCTACGAGCAGTACTTC. Translated, it gives CASSQDFYEQYF. J is TRBJ2-7 and V is TRBV4-1; D not resolved. V was shortened by 0 bases and J by 3 bases, with 3 bases between the two germline ends. Germline lookup yields CDR1 MGHRA and CDR2 YSYEKL. This CDR3 has 12 amino acids.

This rearrangement joins TRBV18 to TRBJ1-4; D call uncertain. From germline, CDR1 is KGHSH and CDR2 LQKENI. The CDR3 contains 15 residues. The germline V and J ends were trimmed by 2 bases and 8 bases, with 15 bases remaining between them. Written as DNA, the CDR3 is TGTGCCAGCTCACCAGCCGGGTTCCCGGGAGAAAAACTGTTTTTT. It codes for CASSPAGFPGEKLFF.

The V gene is TRBV30, the J gene TRBJ2-5; 8 bases agree with TRBD1. V shed 6 bases, J shed 4 bases, and the junction held 7 bases outside the gene matches. Germline lookup yields CDR1 GTSNPN and CDR2 SVGIG (reference sequence). There are 13 residues in the CDR3. The CDR3 loop reads CACTGQGPETQYF. The CDR3 nucleotides are TGTGCCTGCACCGGACAGGGCCCAGAGACCCAGTACTTC. Using reference TRBV30 and TRBJ2-5 for the parts outside the CDR3, the full variable domain is SQTIHQWPATLVQPVGSPLSLECTVEGTSNPNLYWYRQAAGRGLQLLFYSVGIGQISSEVPQNLSASRPQDRQFILSSKKLLLSDSGFYLCACTGQGPETQYFGPGTRLLVL.

This clonotype has a handful of counts. This chain connects TRBV7-2 to TRBJ2-4, with 9 bases matching TRBD1. Germline trimming cut 5 bases from V and 8 bases from J; bases unmatched to any gene: 7. This CDR3 spans 14 amino acids. Germline V gene lookup returns CDR1 SGHTA and CDR2 FQGNSA. In DNA form, the CDR3 reads TGTGCCAGCAGCCTAACAGGGGGCGCTGACATTCAGTACTTC. This encodes CASSLTGGADIQYF.

The V gene is TRBV5-6, the J gene TRBJ2-1, with 8 bases fitting TRBD2. Germline loops: CDR1 SGHDT, CDR2 YYEEEE. The ends lost 3 bases at V and 7 bases at J; junction bases unmatched: 12. The CDR3 has 16 residues. This chain's CDR3 is CASSSLGAGEGNEQFF. The CDR3 coding sequence is TGTGCCAGCAGCTCGCTAGGAGCGGGGGAAGGAAATGAGCAGTTCTTC.

This clonotype was observed a few times. This chain links TRBV7-9 with TRBJ1-6; unclear D gene. From germline, CDR1 is SEHNR and CDR2 FQNEAQ (reference sequence). The CDR3 consists of 15 residues. Trimming pared 5 bases from V and 0 bases from J, leaving 8 bases between. The CDR3 DNA is TGTGCCAGCAGCGAGGACGGCTCCTATAATTCACCCCTCCACTTT. Translated: CASSEDGSYNSPLHF.

This clonotype was seen only a few times. The V gene is TRBV4-3, the J gene TRBJ2-1; 7 bases line up with TRBD2. The J segment lost 4 bases and the V segment lost 5 bases, leaving 14 bases of the junction unmatched. The CDR3 is made up of 17 amino acids. Germline V gene data show CDR1 as LGHNA and CDR2 as YSLEER. The CDR3 bases are TGCGCCAGCAGCTCAGAGGATAGGGCTAGCGGATACAATGAGCAGTTCTTC. Translated: CASSSEDRASGYNEQFF.

This chain joins TRBV21-1 and TRBJ1-5. TRBV21-1 corresponds to a pseudogene. This CDR3 has 16 residues. The CDR3 reads CASSKEQRDFNQPQHF. CDR3 sequence (DNA): TGTGCCAGCAGCAAAGAGCAGCGGGATTTCAATCAGCCCCAGCATTTT.

The rearrangement links TRBV6-5 to TRBJ1-5; D is possibly TRBD1 (6 bases). Germline V gene lookup returns CDR1 MNHEY and CDR2 SVGAGI. V was trimmed by 6 bases and J by 6 bases, leaving 12 bases between them. The length of the CDR3 is 13 residues. CDR3 region: CASRETGGQPQHF. CDR3 sequence (DNA): TGTGCCAGCAGGGAGACAGGAGGTCAGCCCCAGCATTTT.

This clonotype was observed a few times. The chain employs TRBV5-1 and TRBJ2-3, with a weak D call TRBD2 (6 bases). This CDR3 has 18 amino acids. In germline, CDR1 is SGHRS, CDR2 YFSETQ. V dropped 4 bases and J dropped 4 bases, with 25 bases sitting between them. CDR3 in DNA: TGCGCCAGCAGCAGGTCCCTCTTCCGGGACTCGATCCCAGATACGCAGTATTTT. Amino acids: CASSRSLFRDSIPDTQYF.

The chain employs TRBV5-1 and TRBJ2-7, with 8 bases lining up with TRBD1. Germline assignment: CDR1 SGHRS and CDR2 YFSETQ. J was trimmed by 6 bases and V by 3 bases; bases with no gene match: 5. The CDR3 has 13 amino acids. CDR3 residues: CASSWTGLGEQYV. In DNA form, the CDR3 reads TGCGCCAGCAGCTGGACAGGGTTGGGCGAGCAGTACGTC.

Ten or more counts support this clonotype. V usage is TRBV11-2 and J usage is TRBJ1-1; no firm D call. The length of the CDR3 is 11 residues. The V gene's germline CDR1 is SGHAT and CDR2 FQNNGV. V shed 2 bases and J shed 8 bases, with 6 bases lying between them. CDR3 in DNA: TGTGCCAGCAGCTTAACAGCAGAAGCTTTCTTT. Translated: CASSLTAEAFF. Looking up the rest from reference TRBV11-2 and TRBJ1-1 gives the full variable domain: EAGVAQSPRYKIIEKRQSVAFWCNPISGHATLYWYQQILGQGPKLLIQFQNNGVVDDSQLPKDRFSAERLKGVDSTLKIQPAKLEDSAVYLCASSLTAEAFFGQGTRLTVV.

At least ten counts were recorded for this clonotype. The V call is TRBV28, the J call TRBJ2-5; TRBD2 is a possible D gene (5 bases). The V gene lost 2 bases and the J gene lost 9 bases, with 19 bases spanning the gap. Germline V gene lookup returns CDR1 MDHEN and CDR2 SYDVKM. There are 15 residues in the CDR3. CDR3 residues: CASSLRVRVQEAQYF. Here the CDR3 DNA reads TGTGCCAGCAGTTTAAGAGTGAGGGTCCAAGAAGCCCAGTACTTC.

This clonotype was observed a handful of times. This chain uses TRBV5-6 with TRBJ2-3, with 7 bases aligning to TRBD2. J was trimmed by 0 bases and V by 4 bases; bases with no gene match: 8. Germline V gives CDR1 SGHDT, CDR2 YYEEEE. CDR3 length equals 16 residues. The CDR3: CASSPLATLSTDTQYF. The CDR3, as DNA: TGTGCCAGCAGCCCACTAGCGACCCTTAGCACAGATACGCAGTATTTT.

This clonotype showed up just a few times. This chain links TRBV12-5 with TRBJ2-7, with D unresolved. Germline V gives CDR1 LGHNT, CDR2 FRNRAP. The CDR3 runs to 13 residues. Trimming shortened V by 5 bases and J by 3 bases, and 11 bases separated the two germline ends. The CDR3 bases are TGTGCTAGTGGTCCGCCCTCCGACTACGAGCAGTACTTC. Amino acids: CASGPPSDYEQYF.

This clonotype has ten or more counts. One junction end disagrees with the germline gene, perhaps due to a read error. V is TRBV10-3 and J is TRBJ2-1, with D possibly called TRBD1 or TRBD2 (6 bases each). The CDR3 loop spans 13 amino acids. Germline CDR1 reads ENHRY; CDR2 reads SYGVKD. CDR3 sequence reads: CAISEPLRGGFLF. CDR3 coding DNA: TGTGCCATCAGTGAGCCCCTTCGAGGGGGGTTTCTCTTC.

The genes are TRBV18 and TRBJ2-3, with TRBD2 matching over 7 bases. The germline CDR1 and CDR2 sequences are KGHSH and LQKENI. The CDR3 consists of 15 residues. The V segment lost 3 bases and the J segment 6 bases; nucleotides outside the gene matches: 9. The CDR3 nucleotides read TGTGCCAGCTCACCCCCGGGAGGACGTTTCGATACGCAGTATTTT. Protein: CASSPPGGRFDTQYF.